This T cell receptor (beta chain) was captured by sequencing in a study of post-analysis software for immune sequencing data. Broader study findings: A handful of TRBV segments were significantly more frequent in patients than in controls. TRBV5-6, TRBV5-1 and TRBV20-1 were among these segments. Multiple sclerosis patients showed significantly lower normalized Chao1 diversity than controls did.

Note on this clonotype: Antigen specificity is unknown.

TCR beta cDNA libraries had unique molecular identifiers. Once about 0.9 to 11 million T cells were used, about half a million cDNA molecules resulted. TCRdb re-derived calls from the PCR reads in MiXCR, one entry per CDR3 protein. This table has 750,000 to 950,000 distinct CDR3 sequences, under 60% appearing once. Germline V lookup: CDR1 LGHNA, CDR2 YSLEER. The V end lost 3 bases, the J end lost 6 bases, and 12 bases lay between the germline ends. The CDR3 length is 14 residues. This chain uses TRBV4-3 with TRBJ2-1, with a weak D call TRBD2 (5 bases). Sequenced: blood. The TCR was taken from a girl aged 5-17 years with multiple sclerosis. The CDR3 region has the DNA TGCGCCAGCAGCCAGAGCGAGGGTTCCAATGAGCAGTTCTTC. The encoded protein is CASSQSEGSNEQFF.